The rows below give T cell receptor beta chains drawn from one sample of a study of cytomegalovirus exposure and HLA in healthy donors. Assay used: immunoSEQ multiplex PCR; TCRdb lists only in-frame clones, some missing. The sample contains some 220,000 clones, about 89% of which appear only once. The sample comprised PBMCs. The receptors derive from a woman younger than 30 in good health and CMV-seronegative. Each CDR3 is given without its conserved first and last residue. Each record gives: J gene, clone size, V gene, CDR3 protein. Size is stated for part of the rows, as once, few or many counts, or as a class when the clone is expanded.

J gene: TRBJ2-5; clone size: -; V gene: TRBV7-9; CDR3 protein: ASSPREVRETQY
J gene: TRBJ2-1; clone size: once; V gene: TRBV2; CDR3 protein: ASDQAGTSYNEQF
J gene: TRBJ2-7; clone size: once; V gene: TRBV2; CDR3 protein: ASSAQGTGKYEQY
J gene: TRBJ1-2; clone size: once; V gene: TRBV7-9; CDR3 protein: ASSNADRGGVYGYT
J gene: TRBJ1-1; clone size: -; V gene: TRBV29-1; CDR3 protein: SVVNQGYLTEAF
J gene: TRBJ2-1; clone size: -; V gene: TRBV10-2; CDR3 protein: ASSDSGVVLYNEQF
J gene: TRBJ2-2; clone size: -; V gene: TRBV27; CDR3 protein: ASSLGWGGTGELF
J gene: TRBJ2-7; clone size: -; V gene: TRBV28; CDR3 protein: ASGPARLADGRSEQY
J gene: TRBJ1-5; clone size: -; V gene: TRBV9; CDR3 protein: ASSAGQRQPQH
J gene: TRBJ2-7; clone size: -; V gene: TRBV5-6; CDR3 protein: ASRGGSYEQY
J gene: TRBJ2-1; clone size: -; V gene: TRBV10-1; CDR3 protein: ASSESWGDHYNEQF
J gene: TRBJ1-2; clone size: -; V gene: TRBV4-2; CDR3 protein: ASSQVARGRVSDYGYT
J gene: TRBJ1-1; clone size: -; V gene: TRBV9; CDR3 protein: ASSVQGTEAF
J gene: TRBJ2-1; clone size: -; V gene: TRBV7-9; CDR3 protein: ASSLVSNHEQF
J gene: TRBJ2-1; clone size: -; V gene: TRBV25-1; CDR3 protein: ASSELRAGEQF
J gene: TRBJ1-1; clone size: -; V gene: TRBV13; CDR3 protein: ASSLIQGATTEAF
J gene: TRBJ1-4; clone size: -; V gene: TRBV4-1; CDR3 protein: ASSQAARRDEKLF
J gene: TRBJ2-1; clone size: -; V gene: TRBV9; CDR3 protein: ASSGTGGETYNEQF
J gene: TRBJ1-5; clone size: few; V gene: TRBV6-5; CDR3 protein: ASSPLGASGQPQH
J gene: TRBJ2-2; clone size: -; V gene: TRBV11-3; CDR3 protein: ASSLGLAGENGELF
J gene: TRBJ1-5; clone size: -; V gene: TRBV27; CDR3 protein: ASSFRGSNQPQH
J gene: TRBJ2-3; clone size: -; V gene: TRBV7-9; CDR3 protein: AHGQSGTDTQY
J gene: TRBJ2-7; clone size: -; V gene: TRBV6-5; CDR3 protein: ATGLVQSQY
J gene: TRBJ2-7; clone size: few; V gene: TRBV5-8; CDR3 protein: ASSLERVSGQKGEQY
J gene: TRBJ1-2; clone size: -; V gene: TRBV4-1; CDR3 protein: ASSQDQLDLRGYT
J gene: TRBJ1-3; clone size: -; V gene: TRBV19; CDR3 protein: ASSIPRGNTIY
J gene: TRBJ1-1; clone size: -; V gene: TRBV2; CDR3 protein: ASTGTGGPSLAAF
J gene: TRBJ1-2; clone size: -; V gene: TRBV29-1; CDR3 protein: SVQDSPNYGYT
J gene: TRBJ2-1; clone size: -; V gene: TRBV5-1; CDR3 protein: ASSLAGAGLVGSEQF
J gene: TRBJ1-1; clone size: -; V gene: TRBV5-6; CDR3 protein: ASSLGGSTEAF
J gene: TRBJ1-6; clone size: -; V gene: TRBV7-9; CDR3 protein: SSSLNAQVAH
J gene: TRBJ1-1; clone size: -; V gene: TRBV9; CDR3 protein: ASSARQGHTEAF
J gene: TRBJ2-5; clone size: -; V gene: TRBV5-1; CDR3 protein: ASSLEGAQETQY
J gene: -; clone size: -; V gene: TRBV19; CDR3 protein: ASSSETGGAWLEQY
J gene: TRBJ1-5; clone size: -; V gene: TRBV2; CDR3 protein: ASSEARQPQH
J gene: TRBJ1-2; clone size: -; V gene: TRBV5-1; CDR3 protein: ASSQTVNYGYT
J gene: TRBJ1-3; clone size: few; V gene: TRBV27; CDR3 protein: ASSLRQGFNTIY
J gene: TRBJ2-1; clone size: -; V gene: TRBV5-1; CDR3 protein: ASSFRVRNEQF
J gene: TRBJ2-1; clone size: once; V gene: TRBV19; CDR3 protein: ATQSRDRGWYNEQF
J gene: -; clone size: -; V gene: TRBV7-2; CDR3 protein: ASSLDPWRLAGSYEQY
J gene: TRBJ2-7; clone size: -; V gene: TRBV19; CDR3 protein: ASSIFGGSANEQY
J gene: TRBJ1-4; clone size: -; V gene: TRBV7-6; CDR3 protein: ASSFHAGTNEKLF
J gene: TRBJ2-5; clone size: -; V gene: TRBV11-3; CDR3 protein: ASNPRGTGRSETQY
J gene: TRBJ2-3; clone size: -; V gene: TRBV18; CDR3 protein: ASSPPGLDLDTQY
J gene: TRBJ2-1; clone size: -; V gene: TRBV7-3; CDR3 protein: ASSLGTSGYNEQF
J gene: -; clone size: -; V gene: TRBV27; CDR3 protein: ASSPGQSYEQY
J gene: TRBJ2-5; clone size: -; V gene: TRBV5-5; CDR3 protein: ASSLGGIGQETQY
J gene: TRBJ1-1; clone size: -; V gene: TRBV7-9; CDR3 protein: ASSFTGGTEAF
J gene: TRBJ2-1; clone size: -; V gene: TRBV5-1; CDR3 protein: ASSHGGRSSYNEQF
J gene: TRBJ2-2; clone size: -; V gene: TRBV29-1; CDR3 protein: SVKAPGQGTGELF
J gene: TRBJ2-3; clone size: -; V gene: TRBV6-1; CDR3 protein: ASGLRVRDTQY
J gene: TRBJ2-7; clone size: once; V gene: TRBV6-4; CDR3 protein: ASRQPYEQY
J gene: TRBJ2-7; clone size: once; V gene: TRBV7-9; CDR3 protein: SSSEAITGTSGSGEQY
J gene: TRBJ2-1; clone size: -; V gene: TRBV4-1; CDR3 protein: ASSQRPGPEGYEQF
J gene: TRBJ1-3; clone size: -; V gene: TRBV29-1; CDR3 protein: SARDRMGNTIY
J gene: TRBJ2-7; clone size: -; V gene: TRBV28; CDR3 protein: ASSSRWGGGYEQY
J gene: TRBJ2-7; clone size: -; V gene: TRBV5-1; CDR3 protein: ASSSTGTSGRLDEQY